The 28 T cell receptor beta chains given below trace back to one sample, sequenced in a study of OX40 agonist ivuxolimab in advanced cancers. The protocol was immunoSEQ multiplex PCR, while the TCRdb copy is restricted to in-frame clones and leaves out a portion. Counted here are around 100,000 clones, more than 85% occurring once; the ten biggest clones make up 2% to 3%. The specimen was CD4+ or CD8+ T cells sorted from blood, collected in a trial of the OX40 agonist ivuxolimab. The receptors derive from an adult with an advanced solid tumor such as melanoma, head and neck, liver or kidney cancer.

The gene calls are TRBV11-3 and TRBJ2-1, with D hard to call. Trimming shortened V by 2 bases and J by 10 bases, and 12 bases separated the two germline ends. From germline, CDR1 is SGHNT and CDR2 YENEEA. The CDR3 covers 13 residues. CDR3 bases: TGTGCCAGCAGCTTATCATTTGAGCAGGAGCAGTTCTTC. Translation gives CASSLSFEQEQFF.

The chain joins TRBV7-9 to TRBJ1-5; possible D gene TRBD1, 5 bases. This CDR3 has 16 amino acids. Deletions cut 0 bases from V and 3 bases from J, with 12 bases between. Germline CDR1 and CDR2: SEHNR and FQNEAQ (reference sequence). CDR3 amino acids: CASSLAAGVDNQPQHF. The CDR3 nucleotides read TGTGCCAGCAGCTTAGCGGCGGGGGTCGACAATCAGCCCCAGCATTTT.

The chain couples TRBV4-2 to TRBJ2-3, with 10 bases lining up with TRBD2. The V gene end was trimmed by 3 bases and the J gene end by 7 bases; junction bases not matched to a gene: 7. The CDR3 loop spans 15 amino acids. Germline CDR1 reads LGHNA; CDR2 reads YNFKEQ. The CDR3 DNA reads as TGTGCCAGCAGCCAGGGGCTAGCGGGAGTTTATACGCAGTATTTT. Translated, it gives CASSQGLAGVYTQYF.

The rearrangement joins TRBV5-1 to TRBJ1-1; no reliable D call. From germline, CDR1 is SGHRS and CDR2 YFSETQ. CDR3 length: 14 amino acids. V lost 0 bases, J lost 0 bases, and 6 bases lay in between. The CDR3 sequence is CASSLDKLNTEAFF. CDR3 nucleotides: TGCGCCAGCAGCTTGGATAAGCTGAACACTGAAGCTTTCTTT.

The chain is built from TRBV19 and TRBJ1-5; D remains unclear. Germline values: CDR1 LNHDA, CDR2 SQIVND (reference sequence). The CDR3 is 17 amino acids. The V end lost 5 bases, the J end lost 0 bases, and 17 bases lay between the germline ends. CDR3 loop: CASSSGPGGHSNQPQHF. The CDR3 DNA is TGTGCCAGTAGTTCCGGACCCGGTGGCCATAGCAATCAGCCCCAGCATTTT.

V and J are TRBV28 and TRBJ1-3, with D hard to call. This CDR3 has 15 amino acids. Germline CDR1 MDHEN, CDR2 SYDVKM. V was cut by 0 bases and J by 0 bases, with 6 bases left in between. CDR3 amino acids: CASSLWENSGNTIYF. In DNA, the CDR3 is TGTGCCAGCAGTTTATGGGAGAACTCTGGAAACACCATATATTTT.

The chain combines TRBV19 with TRBJ2-5; 9 bases map to TRBD2. Trimming at V came to 5 bases and at J to 1 base, leaving 5 bases not matched to a gene. Germline lookup yields CDR1 LNHDA and CDR2 SQIVND (reference sequence). The CDR3 is 15 amino acids. CDR3 nucleotide sequence: TGTGCCAGTAGTCGACTAGCGGAGACCCAAGAGACCCAGTACTTC. It codes for CASSRLAETQETQYF.

The chain links TRBV6-1 to TRBJ1-6, with D possibly being TRBD1 (6 bases). This CDR3 has 13 amino acids. CDR1 is MNHNS, CDR2 SASEGT, per germline. V gave up 7 bases and J gave up 4 bases, with 8 bases separating them. The chain's CDR3 is CASTGQYNSPLHF. For the CDR3, the DNA is TGTGCCAGCACCGGACAGTATAATTCACCCCTCCACTTT.

The chain links TRBV7-3 to TRBJ2-2; 9 bases agree with TRBD1. Losses at the gene ends were 3 bases for V and 4 bases for J; bases not matched to a gene: 6. Germline assignment: CDR1 SGHTA and CDR2 FQGTGA. The CDR3 sequence is 16 residues long. This CDR3 is CASSFLGTGLTGELFF. The CDR3 DNA reads TGTGCCAGCAGCTTTCTCGGGACAGGGCTCACCGGGGAGCTGTTTTTT.

The chain employs TRBV5-1 and TRBJ2-7; 12 bases are shared with TRBD2. Trimming at V came to 2 bases and at J to 0 bases, leaving 9 bases not matched to a gene. The CDR3 is made up of 18 amino acids. The germline V gene encodes CDR1 SGHRS and CDR2 YFSETQ. The CDR3, as DNA: TGCGCCAGCAGCTTTGGGACTAGCGGGCGGATGAGCTCCTACGAGCAGTACTTC. It encodes CASSFGTSGRMSSYEQYF.

DNA for the CDR3: TGTGCCAGCAGCAAGGGACTAGCGGGAGGGGGCGAGCAGTTCTTC. Translated: CASSKGLAGGGEQFF. The V call is TRBV5-4, the J call TRBJ2-1; 16 bases are shared with TRBD2. V gave up 4 bases and J gave up 10 bases; unmatched junction bases: 5. This CDR3 region has 15 residues. Per germline, CDR1 SGHNT and CDR2 YYREEE (reference sequence).

The chain combines TRBV2 with TRBJ1-5; D remains unclear. V was shortened by 6 bases and J by 0 bases, with 3 bases between the two germline ends. Looked up from germline, CDR1 is SNHLY and CDR2 is FYNNEI. The CDR3 loop spans 12 amino acids. The CDR3 loop reads CASRYSNQPQHF. CDR3 nucleotide sequence: TGTGCCAGCAGATATAGCAATCAGCCCCAGCATTTT.

The chain combines TRBV19 with TRBJ1-4; maybe TRBD1 (5 bases). In germline, CDR1 is LNHDA, CDR2 SQIVND (reference sequence). Trimming stripped 3 bases from V and 8 bases from J, with 19 bases between. The CDR3 is 16 amino acids. CDR3: CASSISPPGRKEKLFF. The CDR3 DNA reads TGTGCCAGTAGTATTTCTCCCCCAGGGCGTAAAGAAAAACTGTTTTTT.

V gene TRBV28 combines with J gene TRBJ2-5; possibly TRBD1 or TRBD2 for D (5 bases each). Looked up from germline, CDR1 is MDHEN and CDR2 is SYDVKM. The CDR3 loop spans 12 amino acids. V was clipped by 7 bases and J by 5 bases, with 11 bases between them. CDR3 nucleotides: TGTGCCAGCACACCGGGGCGGGAGACCCAGTACTTC. Its protein is CASTPGRETQYF.

The chain recombines TRBV6-6 with TRBJ1-5; D is unclear. Germline V gives CDR1 MNHNY, CDR2 SVGAGI (reference sequence). Trimming shortened V by 0 bases and J by 3 bases, and 12 bases separated the two germline ends. This CDR3 has 16 residues. CDR3 residues: CASSYSIPGNNQPQHF. The CDR3 coding sequence is TGTGCCAGCAGTTACTCGATCCCGGGGAACAATCAGCCCCAGCATTTT.

The chain employs TRBV6-5 and TRBJ2-1, with a tentative D call TRBD1 (5 bases). Germline CDR1 and CDR2: MNHEY and SVGAGI. V was clipped by 8 bases and J by 6 bases, with 17 bases between them. This CDR3 spans 14 amino acids. For the CDR3, the DNA is TGTGCCAGCTGCTTCAGGGCGCTATGCAATGAGCAGTTCTTC. It is translated as CASCFRALCNEQFF.

The rearrangement joins TRBV6-6 to TRBJ1-5; 9 bases line up with TRBD1. J was trimmed by 1 base and V by 8 bases; bases with no gene match: 0. This CDR3 is 13 amino acids long. The germline CDR1 and CDR2 sequences are MNHNY and SVGAGI (reference sequence). The CDR3 nucleotides are TGTGCCAGCGGACAGGGGAGCAATCAGCCCCAGCATTTT. Its protein product is CASGQGSNQPQHF.

The chain carries TRBV7-9 and TRBJ2-7, with TRBD2 as a possible D gene (6 bases). The germline CDR1 and CDR2 sequences are SEHNR and FQNEAQ (reference sequence). This CDR3 contains 15 residues. With 3 bases removed from V and 2 bases from J, the gap between germline ends came to 14 bases. CDR3 bases: TGTGCCAGCAGCTTGACCGGGACTGTTCCCTACGAGCAGTACTTC. Translating it yields CASSLTGTVPYEQYF.

The rearrangement uses TRBV7-8 and TRBJ2-3; TRBD1 agrees at 10 bases. This CDR3 contains 15 residues. CDR1 is SGHVS and CDR2 is FQNEAQ in the germline V gene. Germline trimming cut 5 bases from V and 0 bases from J; bases unmatched to any gene: 2. The CDR3 loop reads CASSQGQGSTDTQYF. The CDR3, as DNA: TGTGCCAGCAGCCAGGGACAGGGGAGCACAGATACGCAGTATTTT.

In this sample, this clone turned up once. The chain employs TRBV5-1 and TRBJ2-3; 8 bases are shared with TRBD2. Germline CDR1 and CDR2: SGHRS and YFSETQ. This CDR3 is 16 amino acids long. The ends lost 0 bases at V and 3 bases at J; junction bases unmatched: 6. Here the CDR3 reads CASSLEVERETDTQYF. CDR3 in DNA: TGCGCCAGCAGCTTGGAAGTTGAGCGGGAGACAGATACGCAGTATTTT.

Comment on this clone: This same CDR3 is encoded by further DNA sequences in the sample. The chain links TRBV7-9 to TRBJ1-1, with TRBD1 matching over 8 bases. Losses at the gene ends were 5 bases for V and 2 bases for J; bases not matched to a gene: 4. The CDR3 sequence is 14 residues long. The germline gives CDR1 SEHNR, CDR2 FQNEAQ (reference sequence). The chain's CDR3 is CASSQGQANTEAFF. DNA of the CDR3: TGTGCCAGCAGCCAGGGACAGGCAAACACTGAAGCTTTCTTT.

This clone was recorded once. V is TRBV6-6 and J is TRBJ2-7; 7 bases match TRBD2. Per germline, CDR1 MNHNY and CDR2 SVGAGI (reference sequence). This CDR3 has 12 residues. The ends lost 8 bases at V and 2 bases at J; junction bases unmatched: 3. In DNA, the CDR3 is TGTGCCAGCGGGGACTACACCTACGAGCAGTACTTC. It translates to CASGDYTYEQYF.

V and J are TRBV29-1 and TRBJ2-3; 11 bases are shared with TRBD1. CDR3 length: 12 amino acids. The V gene's germline CDR1 is SQVTM and CDR2 ANQGSEA. V gave up 6 bases and J gave up 5 bases; unmatched junction bases: 1. The CDR3 region has the DNA TGCAGCGTGGGACAGGGGGGAGATACGCAGTATTTT. It is translated as CSVGQGGDTQYF.

V gene TRBV19 combines with J gene TRBJ2-3; 7 bases agree with TRBD1. V shed 5 bases and J 5 bases; nucleotides not matched to a gene: 1. Germline loops: CDR1 LNHDA, CDR2 SQIVND (reference sequence). The CDR3 consists of 12 residues. The CDR3 DNA follows: TGTGCCAGTAGTGGACAGGTAGATACGCAGTATTTT. This translates into CASSGQVDTQYF.

The CDR3, as DNA: TGTGCCAGCAGCGCGGACGGAGCTACCTACAATGAGCAGTTCTTC. Translating it yields CASSADGATYNEQFF. The rearrangement uses TRBV9 and TRBJ2-1; D is undetermined. Germline V lookup: CDR1 SGDLS, CDR2 YYNGEE. The CDR3 sequence is 15 residues long. V shed 3 bases and J shed 2 bases, with 12 bases lying between them.

In its sample, this clone was seen once. CDR3 sequence: CASSTSGSTTDTQYF. The CDR3 nucleotides are TGTGCCAGCAGCACTAGCGGGAGCACCACAGATACGCAGTATTTT. V gene TRBV6-1 combines with J gene TRBJ2-3, with 11 nucleotides matching TRBD2. With 6 bases clipped from V and 2 bases from J, the junction kept 4 bases outside the gene matches. CDR3 length equals 15 residues. CDR1 and CDR2 (germline): MNHNS, SASEGT.

This clone was counted once. CDR3 sequence: CASSPPDRAPGQPQHF. CDR3 nucleotides: TGTGCCAGCTCACCACCGGACAGGGCCCCGGGTCAGCCCCAGCATTTT. J is TRBJ1-5 and V is TRBV18; 8 bases line up with TRBD1. In germline, CDR1 is KGHSH, CDR2 LQKENI. Trimming removed 0 bases from V and 6 bases from J; junction bases left unmatched: 7. CDR3 size: 16 residues.

This chain uses TRBV19 with TRBJ2-1; 8 nucleotides line up with TRBD2. Germline V gene sequence: CDR1 LNHDA, CDR2 SQIVND (reference sequence). Losses at the gene ends were 8 bases for V and 6 bases for J; bases not matched to a gene: 3. This CDR3 region has 12 residues. The CDR3 bases are TGTGCCAGTGGACTAGCTGGCAATGAGCAGTTCTTC. Translated: CASGLAGNEQFF. Combining the CDR3 with reference TRBV19 and TRBJ2-1 gives the whole variable domain DGGITQSPKYLFRKEGQNVTLSCEQNLNHDAMYWYRQDPGQGLRLIYYSQIVNDFQKGDIAEGYSVSREKKESFPLTVTSAQKNPTAFYLCASGLAGNEQFFGPGTRLTVL.